This T cell receptor beta chain came from a study of T cells after yellow fever vaccination. Regarding the study as a whole: Clones from primary vaccination mostly reappeared after the booster (roughly 95% CD4, under 90% CD8).

This clonotype was observed a few times. The antigen is undetermined. UMIs were added to TCR cDNA along with a universal primer site when it was made by 5'RACE template switching. TCRdb re-derived calls from the 5' RACE reads in MiXCR, one entry per CDR3 protein. The sample has more than 450,000 distinct CDR3 sequences; 20% to 25% are singletons. The germline V gene encodes CDR1 SGHAT and CDR2 FQDESV (reference sequence). The CDR3 runs 17 residues. V shed 7 bases and J 1 base; nucleotides not matched to a gene: 14. This sequence originates from a young man who received the YFV17D yellow fever vaccine. The gene calls are TRBV11-1 and TRBJ2-5; 8 nucleotides agree with TRBD2. The specimen comprised PBMCs, sampled roughly 23 days after the first yellow fever vaccination. The chain's CDR3 is CASNRQPGGGTQETQYF. CDR3 sequence (DNA): TGTGCCAGCAACCGCCAGCCAGGCGGGGGGACCCAAGAGACCCAGTACTTC.